This TCR beta chain was captured by sequencing in a study of blood T cell repertoires in COVID-19. Whole-study context: Acute-phase and convalescent COVID-19 samples originated in the United States, Italy and Spain. Sources were T cells, B-cell-depleted T cells, or PBMCs; the material itself was cDNA or gDNA.

How the authors handled the data: Reference gene primer amplification gave estimated nucleated cell counts. Sequencing used immunoSEQ multiplex PCR; TCRdb keeps in-frame clones, though not all of them. V, J and clone size reflect that table, while D and trimming were determined from the DNA. The repertoire holds over 130,000 clones, with 76% as singletons. There are 12 residues in the CDR3. Germline assignment: CDR1 GTSNPN and CDR2 SVGIG (reference sequence). The V gene lost 6 bases and the J gene lost 0 bases, with 6 bases spanning the gap. The TCR comes from a woman aged 80 or over with active or convalescent COVID-19. The chain joins TRBV30 to TRBJ2-1, with D unclear. Input material: peripheral blood. The CDR3 nucleotides are TGTGCCTGCAGGTCCTCCTACAATGAGCAGTTCTTC. Its translation is CACRSSYNEQFF.